The 24 T cell receptor beta chains presented below share a single source sample, sequenced in a study of beta chain features in type 1 diabetes. General study points: TCRB CDR3s were moderately but significantly shorter in Type 1 diabetes patients in all four CD4+ subsets.

Expressed TCRB transcripts were sequenced because the isolated RNA had all been reverse transcribed beforehand. Using immunoSEQ multiplex PCR, the repertoire was profiled, and TCRdb retains in-frame clones only, with some absent. The repertoire holds about 160,000 clones, with approximately 8.1% as singletons. What these receptors recognize is not known. Sequenced input: central memory CD4+ T cells from blood. The receptors originated from a woman in her thirties or forties with type 1 diabetes.

This clone occurred a few times. This sample also contains other DNA sequences that code for the same CDR3. The chain joins TRBV9 to TRBJ2-3; 12 positions agree with TRBD2. The ends lost 0 bases at V and 3 bases at J; junction bases unmatched: 2. The length of the CDR3 is 16 residues. CDR1 and CDR2 from the germline V gene are SGDLS and YYNGEE. CDR3 loop: CASSVGLAGGTDTQYF. Here the CDR3 DNA reads TGTGCCAGCAGCGTAGGGCTAGCGGGAGGGACAGATACGCAGTATTTT. Combining the CDR3 with reference TRBV9 and TRBJ2-3 gives the whole variable domain DSGVTQTPKHLITATGQRVTLRCSPRSGDLSVYWYQQSLDQGLQFLIQYYNGEERAKGNILERFSAQQFPDLHSELNLSSLELGDSALYFCASSVGLAGGTDTQYFGPGTRLTVL.

The chain recombines TRBV11-2 with TRBJ1-1; D is unresolved. The CDR3 is 11 residues long. The V end was cut by 5 bases, the J end by 8 bases, with 9 bases between. Germline CDR1 and CDR2: SGHAT and FQNNGV. CDR3 sequence: CASSVELEAFF. The CDR3 region has the DNA TGTGCCAGCAGCGTGGAGCTAGAAGCTTTCTTT.

The V and J genes are TRBV9 and TRBJ1-1; D is perhaps TRBD1 (6 bases). From germline, CDR1 is SGDLS and CDR2 YYNGEE. Trimming removed 4 bases from V and 1 base from J, with 8 bases in between. The CDR3 covers 13 residues. The CDR3 region has the DNA TGTGCCAGCAGCAGGGGACAGAACACTGAAGCTTTCTTT. Its protein product is CASSRGQNTEAFF. Variable domain in full (rest from reference TRBV9 and TRBJ1-1): DSGVTQTPKHLITATGQRVTLRCSPRSGDLSVYWYQQSLDQGLQFLIQYYNGEERAKGNILERFSAQQFPDLHSELNLSSLELGDSALYFCASSRGQNTEAFFGQGTRLTVV.

This clone showed up many times. The genes are TRBV7-2 and TRBJ1-5; the match to TRBD1 covers 7 bases. Germline V CDR1 and CDR2: SGHTA, FQGNSA. This CDR3 has 14 residues. The V segment lost 4 bases and the J segment 2 bases; nucleotides outside the gene matches: 2. The CDR3 is CASSSGQRNQPQHF. CDR3 DNA: TGTGCCAGCAGCTCGGGACAGCGCAATCAGCCCCAGCATTTT.

This clone was found a few times. The chain links TRBV6-6 to TRBJ1-2; 9 nucleotides match TRBD1. The V gene end was trimmed by 4 bases and the J gene end by 4 bases; junction bases not matched to a gene: 10. The CDR3 is 16 amino acids. Germline V gene sequence: CDR1 MNHNY, CDR2 SVGAGI (reference sequence). The CDR3: CASSSRSTGGGYGYTF. Here the CDR3 DNA reads TGTGCCAGCAGTTCCCGCTCGACAGGGGGTGGCTATGGCTACACCTTC.

This clone was observed many times. This sequence joins TRBV7-9 and TRBJ2-7; D not resolved. The germline gives CDR1 SEHNR, CDR2 FQNEAQ (reference sequence). With 0 bases removed from V and 5 bases from J, the gap between germline ends came to 14 bases. CDR3 length: 15 residues. The CDR3 sequence is CASSLALAGGNEQYF. The CDR3 DNA reads TGTGCCAGCAGCTTAGCTCTGGCCGGCGGTAACGAGCAGTACTTC. The full variable domain, its missing parts supplied by reference TRBV7-9 and TRBJ2-7, is DTGVSQNPRHKITKRGQNVTFRCDPISEHNRLYWYRQTLGQGPEFLTYFQNEAQLEKSRLLSDRFSAERPKGSFSTLEIQRTEQGDSAMYLCASSLALAGGNEQYFGPGTRLTVT.

The chain combines TRBV6-5 with TRBJ2-6; unclear D gene. Trimming pared 6 bases from V and 4 bases from J, leaving 10 bases between. The germline V gene encodes CDR1 MNHEY and CDR2 SVGAGI. This CDR3 spans 14 amino acids. The chain's CDR3 is CASSQPVGANVLTF. The CDR3 DNA reads TGTGCCAGCAGCCAACCGGTGGGGGCCAACGTCCTGACTTTC.

CDR3 amino acids: CASSEGRGTGNTIYF. The DNA of the CDR3 is TGTGCCAGCAGTGAAGGAAGGGGGACTGGAAACACCATATATTTT. The chain links TRBV6-1 to TRBJ1-3; tentatively, D is TRBD1 (6 bases). Trimming shortened V by 1 base and J by 2 bases, and 9 bases separated the two germline ends. Per the germline V gene, CDR1 is MNHNS and CDR2 is SASEGT. This CDR3 is 15 amino acids long.

The genes are TRBV4-3 and TRBJ2-7; perhaps TRBD1 as D (5 bases). Germline CDR1 and CDR2: LGHNA and YSLEER. The CDR3 loop spans 15 amino acids. With 3 bases removed from V and 3 bases from J, the gap between germline ends came to 15 bases. DNA for the CDR3: TGCGCCAGCAGCCAGATAAGGGGTGGGGACTACGAGCAGTACTTC. Translated: CASSQIRGGDYEQYF.

This clone was recorded a few times. The V gene is TRBV4-1, the J gene TRBJ2-2, with TRBD2 matching 9 bases. In germline, CDR1 is MGHRA, CDR2 YSYEKL. This CDR3 is 17 amino acids long. J was trimmed by 5 bases and V by 0 bases; bases with no gene match: 7. The CDR3 loop reads CASSQDRLAGRTGELFF. The CDR3 DNA follows: TGCGCCAGCAGCCAAGATAGGCTAGCGGGGAGAACCGGGGAGCTGTTTTTT.

This clone has a handful of counts. This chain joins TRBV27 and TRBJ1-2; possibly TRBD1 for D (5 bases). The germline CDR1 and CDR2 sequences are MNHEY and SMNVEV (reference sequence). Trimming shortened V by 0 bases and J by 8 bases, and 10 bases separated the two germline ends. This CDR3 has 13 residues. CDR3 DNA sequence: TGTGCCAGCAGTTTATCGCGGGGGTGGGGCTACACCTTC. Translated, it gives CASSLSRGWGYTF.

V gene TRBV6-6 combines with J gene TRBJ1-6; D may be TRBD1 (6 bases). The CDR3 loop spans 15 amino acids. Looked up from germline, CDR1 is MNHNY and CDR2 is SVGAGI (reference sequence). V lost 0 bases and J 5 bases, leaving 8 bases between the germline ends. CDR3: CASSYSQGNNSPLHF. The CDR3 nucleotides are TGTGCCAGCAGTTACTCCCAGGGGAATAATTCACCCCTCCACTTT.

V usage is TRBV5-6 and J usage is TRBJ2-5, with a weak D call TRBD2 (5 bases). Germline V gene sequence: CDR1 SGHDT, CDR2 YYEEEE. The CDR3 runs to 14 residues. The germline V and J ends were trimmed by 4 bases and 7 bases, with 17 bases remaining between them. The CDR3 DNA reads as TGTGCCAGCAGCCATCCGGGATTGTGGGGGACCCAGTACTTC. It is translated as CASSHPGLWGTQYF.

This clone was detected ten times or more. This chain connects TRBV2 to TRBJ2-7; 7 nucleotides line up with TRBD1. CDR1 SNHLY and CDR2 FYNNEI come from the germline V gene. V lost 2 bases and J lost 5; bases outside the gene matches: 3. This CDR3 comprises 13 residues. In nucleotides, the CDR3 is TGTGCCAGCAGTGAAAGGACAGGCCACGAGCAGTACTTC. It translates to CASSERTGHEQYF.

The CDR3 DNA reads as TGTGCCAGCAGCTTGGCCCGGGCTAGCGCATACAATGAGCAGTTCTTC. It encodes CASSLARASAYNEQFF. The rearrangement links TRBV5-4 to TRBJ2-1; D is possibly TRBD2 (6 bases). The V and J ends lost 0 bases and 4 bases respectively, with 14 bases between them. Germline CDR1 and CDR2: SGHNT and YYREEE (reference sequence). The CDR3 consists of 16 residues.

This clone was found a few times. The V call is TRBV25-1, the J call TRBJ2-5, with D unclear. The CDR3 runs to 12 residues. V dropped 0 bases and J dropped 5 bases, with 4 bases sitting between them. The germline CDR1 and CDR2 sequences are MGHDK and SYGVNS. CDR3 sequence reads: CASSEYSETQYF. The CDR3 DNA sequence: TGTGCCAGCAGTGAATATAGCGAGACCCAGTACTTC.

The chain couples TRBV5-1 to TRBJ2-3, with TRBD1 identical over 7 bases. The CDR3 runs to 15 residues. Germline CDR1 reads SGHRS; CDR2 reads YFSETQ. Trimming removed 4 bases from V and 2 bases from J; junction bases left unmatched: 7. CDR3 in DNA: TGCGCCAGCAGCCCCGGACAGGAATACACAGATACGCAGTATTTT. This encodes CASSPGQEYTDTQYF.

This sequence joins TRBV5-6 and TRBJ1-2; perhaps TRBD1 as D (5 bases). V gave up 0 bases and J gave up 5 bases, with 14 bases separating them. Germline-derived CDR1 and CDR2 are SGHDT and YYEEEE. This CDR3 is built from 15 residues. The DNA for the CDR3 is TGTGCCAGCAGCTTGGCGGGGCGACGGGAGTATGGCTACACCTTC. Translation gives CASSLAGRREYGYTF.

This clone turned up a few times. The rearrangement links TRBV7-3 to TRBJ2-3, with D possibly TRBD1 on 6 matching bases. The ends were cut back, 2 bases at V and 2 bases at J, with 11 bases in the middle. Germline V gene data show CDR1 as SGHTA and CDR2 as FQGTGA. This CDR3 has 15 residues. In DNA form, the CDR3 reads TGTGCCAGCAGCTTAGGCTGGGGGCTCACAGATACGCAGTATTTT. It specifies CASSLGWGLTDTQYF.

The chain employs TRBV28 and TRBJ2-7; possibly TRBD2 for D (5 bases). Germline V gene sequence: CDR1 MDHEN, CDR2 SYDVKM. This CDR3 contains 12 residues. Trimming cost V 5 bases and J 5 bases, with 10 bases left between them. The CDR3 DNA reads TGTGCCAGCAGTAGAAGGCGGGACGAGCAGTACTTC. It translates to CASSRRRDEQYF.

This clone has just a few counts. The rearrangement joins TRBV4-3 to TRBJ1-4, with 8 nucleotides matching TRBD1. The CDR3 totals 16 residues. Looked up from germline, CDR1 is LGHNA and CDR2 is YSLEER. V was pared by 1 base and J by 7 bases, with 8 bases of the junction left unmatched. CDR3 in DNA: TGCGCCAGCAGCCAAGGGTCGGACAGGGTTGCTGAAAAACTGTTTTTT. It translates to CASSQGSDRVAEKLFF.

The chain uses TRBV27 and TRBJ2-2; 8 nucleotides align to TRBD1. CDR3 size: 18 residues. Trimming at V came to 3 bases and at J to 6 bases, leaving 15 bases not matched to a gene. CDR1 MNHEY and CDR2 SMNVEV come from the germline V gene (reference sequence). CDR3 amino acids: CASSFGARTGYYAGELFF. The CDR3, as DNA: TGTGCCAGCAGTTTTGGGGCCCGGACAGGGTATTATGCCGGGGAGCTGTTTTTT.

In its sample, this clone was seen many times. The chain uses TRBV28 and TRBJ1-4; D might be TRBD1 (5 bases). The CDR3 runs 15 residues. CDR1 and CDR2 (germline): MDHEN, SYDVKM. Trimming took off 4 bases at V and 7 bases at J, with 16 bases between the two ends. CDR3 nucleotide sequence: TGTGCCAGCAGTTCCTCCCAGGGATTTAGTGAAAAACTGTTTTTT. Its protein product is CASSSSQGFSEKLFF.

This clone has a handful of counts. V gene TRBV5-1 combines with J gene TRBJ2-5; TRBD1 aligns across 10 bases. V dropped 3 bases and J dropped 5; count of bases not matched to a gene: 10. From germline, CDR1 is SGHRS and CDR2 YFSETQ. This CDR3 is built from 16 residues. The chain's CDR3 is CASSSTGTGAQETQYF. The DNA for the CDR3 is TGCGCCAGCAGCTCGACCGGGACAGGGGCACAGGAGACCCAGTACTTC.